This TCR beta chain was obtained from a study of graft-versus-host responses after intestinal transplantation. Looking at the study overall: For around 3 years after anti-thymocyte globulin induction, all recipients took tacrolimus and steroids.

Findings and caveats of the study: Declining HvG levels early post-transplant were linked to peak circulating GvH clone levels. Marrow from the recipient contained GvH clones, some of which had appeared first in ileum or blood.

Turning to this clone: The target antigen is unknown.

The method was immunoSEQ multiplex PCR; TCRdb's version includes in-frame clones alone and lacks a portion of them. Of tens of thousands of clones detected, roughly 92% appear once; the ten largest clones hold 6.5% to 8%. After removal of 6 bases from V and 1 base from J, the junction contained 9 bases not matched to a gene. This CDR3 region has 16 residues. The germline CDR1 and CDR2 sequences are MNHEY and SMNVEV (reference sequence). The source was bone marrow, collected 734 days after intestinal transplantation. This chain connects TRBV27 to TRBJ2-1, with TRBD2 identical over 7 bases. The sequence derives from a human patient who received an intestinal transplant, so some T cells may come from the graft donor. For the CDR3, the DNA is TGTGCCAGCAGCCGTTCCGGACTAGTTTCCTACAATGAGCAGTTCTTC. Protein product: CASSRSGLVSYNEQFF.